The clone carrying this TCR beta chain showed up just once. Its antigen is as yet unknown. CDR1 and CDR2 from the germline V gene are SGDLS and YYNGEE. The CDR3 covers 15 residues. With 4 bases clipped from V and 7 bases from J, the junction kept 6 bases outside the gene matches. The data were obtained in a study of vaccination effects on CD4 cells after COVID-19. At the end of about 9 days of culture, CD4+ T cells were isolated. Clones were read by immunoSEQ multiplex PCR, and TCRdb kept only the in-frame ones, dropping some. The profile shows about 46,000 clones, 70% to 75% of them singletons. This TCR was recovered from a human donor who had a prior SARS-CoV-2 infection. The source material was CD4+ T cells from PBMCs cultured without peptide, sampled before COVID-19 vaccination. This chain joins TRBV9 and TRBJ1-6; 9 bases match TRBD1. CDR3: CASSWGQGDNSPLHF. CDR3 DNA: TGTGCCAGCAGCTGGGGACAGGGTGACAATTCACCCCTCCACTTT.